This entry concerns a single TCR beta chain. Antigen specificity is unknown. This table comes from immunoSEQ multiplex PCR, and its TCRdb copy is limited to in-frame clones, with some not included. The sample lists tens of thousands of clones, roughly 90% occurring once. The sample originates from a study of OX40 agonist ivuxolimab in advanced cancers. In the study overall: Patients' therapy was ivuxolimab, an antibody that acts as an agonist of OX40 (CD134).

V lost 5 bases and J 2 bases, leaving 9 bases between the germline ends. Germline V gene data show CDR1 as SNHLY and CDR2 as FYNNEI. This CDR3 has 13 residues. Peripheral blood came from all dose cohorts at three timepoints. Study-wide findings and caveats: CD4+ and CD8+ blood T cells expanded clonally by week 6 at 0.1 to 3.0 mg/kg. Some patients without response likewise showed low normalized clonal expansion.

The chain joins TRBV2 to TRBJ2-5; D gene ambiguous. Sequenced material: CD4+ or CD8+ T cells sorted from blood, taken in a trial of the OX40 agonist ivuxolimab. The receptor's source is an adult with an advanced solid tumor such as melanoma, head and neck, liver or kidney cancer. CDR3: CASSPEDQETQYF. The CDR3 nucleotides read TGTGCCAGCAGTCCTGAGGATCAAGAGACCCAGTACTTC.